Below, 16 T cell receptor beta chains from the same sample are listed, as sequenced in a study of blood T cells in healthy people across ages. Combining a sample-barcoded 5' primer with a J-beta primer mix, a second PCR ran for about 6 to 11 cycles. One entry per CDR3 protein, called by TCRdb with MiXCR from the 5' RACE reads. Here the sample spans about 640,000 distinct CDR3 sequences, under 70% being singletons. The specimen was blood. These receptors came from a man between 60 and 70 years old in good health.

This clonotype was recorded a few times. The chain recombines TRBV10-3 with TRBJ2-5; no firm D call. V lost 2 bases to trimming and J lost 1 base, with 8 bases between them. Germline lookup yields CDR1 ENHRY and CDR2 SYGVKD. CDR3 length: 14 amino acids. This chain's CDR3 is CAISERDIQETQYF. As DNA, the CDR3 is TGTGCCATCAGTGAGAGGGATATCCAAGAGACCCAGTACTTC.

This sequence joins TRBV6-6 and TRBJ2-7; 7 bases agree with TRBD1. Looked up from germline, CDR1 is MNHNY and CDR2 is SVGAGI (reference sequence). The V segment lost 4 bases and the J segment 3 bases; nucleotides outside the gene matches: 9. The CDR3 spans 15 residues. DNA of the CDR3: TGTGCCAGCAGTTCCCGACAGGGATTGGGCTACGAGCAGTACTTC. Translated: CASSSRQGLGYEQYF.

The table lists this clonotype with a few counts. The V and J genes are TRBV9 and TRBJ2-7; D is tentatively TRBD1 or TRBD2 (5 bases each). The V gene's germline CDR1 is SGDLS and CDR2 YYNGEE. V gave up 3 bases and J gave up 2 bases, with 12 bases separating them. The CDR3 has 14 amino acids. The CDR3 nucleotides read TGTGCCAGCAGCGCCGGGGACGGACCCTACGAGCAGTACTTC. This sequence encodes CASSAGDGPYEQYF.

The V and J genes are TRBV20-1 and TRBJ2-5; a weak D match, TRBD1 (6 bases). Per germline, CDR1 DFQATT and CDR2 SNEGSKA (reference sequence). The CDR3 is 12 residues long. The CDR3 nucleotides are TGCAGCACTATACAGGGACAAGAGACCCAGTACTTC. It codes for CSTIQGQETQYF.

This clonotype was picked up a small number of times. The V gene is TRBV29-1, the J gene TRBJ1-2; tentatively, D is TRBD1 (5 bases). There are 14 residues in the CDR3. V lost 3 bases, J lost 4 bases, and 15 bases lay in between. Germline loops: CDR1 SQVTM, CDR2 ANQGSEA. The CDR3 loop is CSVDRQGKGYGYTF. The CDR3 coding sequence is TGCAGCGTTGATAGGCAGGGCAAAGGCTATGGCTACACCTTC.

This clonotype has a handful of counts. This chain connects TRBV2 to TRBJ1-4, with a weak D call TRBD1 (5 bases). Trimming shortened V by 3 bases and J by 8 bases, and 16 bases separated the two germline ends. The CDR3 consists of 15 residues. Germline CDR1 and CDR2: SNHLY and FYNNEI. The CDR3 protein is CASSDAGQGREKLFF. DNA of the CDR3: TGTGCCAGCAGTGATGCGGGGCAAGGACGGGAAAAACTGTTTTTT.

CDR3 in DNA: TGTGCCAGCAGCTTACGACAGGGGTCCTTCTCCGATGAGCAGTTCTTC. Its protein product is CASSLRQGSFSDEQFF. V and J are TRBV7-8 and TRBJ2-1; 8 bases map to TRBD1. V shed 2 bases and J 8 bases; nucleotides not matched to a gene: 11. The CDR3 consists of 16 residues. The germline V gene encodes CDR1 SGHVS and CDR2 FQNEAQ.

This chain connects TRBV20-1 to TRBJ2-7, with 9 bases lining up with TRBD2. The V and J ends lost 5 bases and 2 bases, in that order; junction bases with no gene match: 10. Germline CDR1 and CDR2: DFQATT and SNEGSKA (reference sequence). CDR3 size: 15 residues. The CDR3 DNA is TGCAGTGCTTTGCGTAATAGCGGGGGCCCCTACGAGCAGTACTTC. Residues: CSALRNSGGPYEQYF.

This clonotype was detected only a few times. The chain joins TRBV4-1 to TRBJ2-1; possible D gene TRBD2, 7 bases. Germline V gene lookup returns CDR1 MGHRA and CDR2 YSYEKL. CDR3 length equals 16 residues. V gave up 2 bases and J gave up 7 bases, with 18 bases separating them. This CDR3 is CASSQTSGGFGNEQFF. CDR3 sequence (DNA): TGCGCCAGCAGCCAAACGTCGGGGGGCTTTGGAAATGAGCAGTTCTTC.

This clonotype turned up a few times. The gene calls are TRBV14 and TRBJ2-7; TRBD2 might be the D (6 bases). This CDR3 is built from 14 residues. Germline-derived CDR1 and CDR2 are SGHDN and FVKESK. V was cut by 3 bases and J by 0 bases, with 9 bases left in between. Here the CDR3 reads CASSQGGSSYEQYF. In nucleotides, the CDR3 is TGTGCCAGCAGCCAGGGGGGTAGCTCCTACGAGCAGTACTTC.

Remarks on this clonotype: Sequence at one end of the junction differs from germline and may be a read error. The CDR3 sequence: CASSPGLWSTDAQYF. DNA for the CDR3: TGTGCCAGCAGCCCCGGTCTGTGGAGCACAGATGCGCAGTATTTT. V and J are TRBV12-3 or TRBV12-4 and TRBJ2-3; D gene ambiguous. The length of the CDR3 is 15 residues.

The gene calls are TRBV5-1 and TRBJ2-1; the D call may be TRBD1 or TRBD2 (5 bases each). The CDR3 covers 14 residues. Looked up from germline, CDR1 is SGHRS and CDR2 is YFSETQ. The V end lost 2 bases, the J end lost 7 bases, and 13 bases lay between the germline ends. The CDR3 sequence: CASSFSGTENEQFF. DNA for the CDR3: TGCGCCAGCAGCTTTTCCGGGACGGAGAATGAGCAGTTCTTC.

The gene calls are TRBV29-1 and TRBJ2-1; perhaps TRBD2 as D (6 bases). This CDR3 comprises 13 residues. V lost 7 bases and J lost 9, with 19 bases in between. Germline V gives CDR1 SQVTM, CDR2 ANQGSEA. The CDR3 DNA reads TGCAGCGCCCTACTAGTGGGGGGAGGTGAGCAGTTCTTC. Amino acid sequence: CSALLVGGGEQFF.

In DNA, the CDR3 is TGTGCCAGCAGCCAGCCACAGGGGACCACTGAAGCTTTCTTT. Translated: CASSQPQGTTEAFF. The genes are TRBV4-2 and TRBJ1-1; 7 bases are a match to TRBD1. The CDR3 is 14 amino acids. The junction had 5 bases not matched to a gene; V was cut back by 3 bases and J by 4 bases. Per the germline V gene, CDR1 is LGHNA and CDR2 is YNFKEQ.

V is TRBV7-2 and J is TRBJ2-3; 10 nucleotides agree with TRBD2. The CDR3 runs to 17 residues. Germline CDR1 reads SGHTA; CDR2 reads FQGNSA. Trimming at V came to 2 bases and at J to 2 bases, leaving 7 bases not matched to a gene. DNA for the CDR3: TGTGCCAGCAGCTTACCTACTAGCGGGGAAGACACAGATACGCAGTATTTT. Translation gives CASSLPTSGEDTDTQYF.

This chain joins TRBV10-3 and TRBJ2-3, with TRBD1 identical over 11 bases. Trimming cost V 9 bases and J 4 bases; bases outside gene matches: 3. CDR1 and CDR2 (germline): ENHRY, SYGVKD. The CDR3 runs to 13 residues. The CDR3 DNA reads TGTGCCATAGGACAGGGGGCATCAGATACGCAGTATTTT. As protein: CAIGQGASDTQYF.